A single sample gave rise to the 20 T cell receptor beta chains below, sequenced in a study of breast tumors, draining lymph nodes, adjacent tissues. The lymph nodes were axillary draining lymph nodes from breast cancer patients. TCRdb recomputed calls from the multiplex PCR reads with MiXCR, one row per CDR3 protein. The sample lists over 70,000 distinct CDR3 sequences; approximately 30% were seen once. Sequencing was done on a sample of axillary lymph node tissue. These receptors were taken from a female donor with breast cancer. Some clones in this sample may be carry-over from other donors' samples.

Concerning this clonotype: A read error may account for a junction end that differs from germline. The chain employs TRBV6-2 or TRBV6-3 and TRBJ2-2; no clear D. This CDR3 has 14 amino acids. Germline lookup yields CDR1 MNHEY and CDR2 SVGEGT. In nucleotides, the CDR3 is TGTGCCAGCAGTCACTCGATTCATTCCGGGGAGCTGTTTTTT. This encodes CASSHSIHSGELFF.

This clonotype was counted ten times or more. V and J are TRBV4-2 and TRBJ1-2; no clear D gene. This CDR3 region has 16 residues. Germline V gene lookup returns CDR1 LGHNA and CDR2 YNFKEQ. V gave up 1 base and J gave up 6 bases, with 18 bases separating them. CDR3 sequence (DNA): TGTGCCAGCAGCCAAGCACCGGTTAGGTCGGTAGATGGCTACACCTTC. Translating gives CASSQAPVRSVDGYTF.

This clonotype was seen ten or more times. The genes are TRBV20-1 and TRBJ1-1; possible D gene TRBD1, 5 bases. Trimming shortened V by 5 bases and J by 5 bases, and 18 bases separated the two germline ends. The germline CDR1 and CDR2 sequences are DFQATT and SNEGSKA (reference sequence). The CDR3 loop spans 14 amino acids. CDR3 sequence: CSAPRGLLQTEAFF. CDR3 DNA: TGCAGTGCTCCCCGGGGACTGCTCCAGACTGAAGCTTTCTTT.

This clonotype showed up many times. V usage is TRBV12-3 or TRBV12-4 and J usage is TRBJ1-3; 9 bases are a match to TRBD1. CDR3 length: 14 amino acids. V shed 7 bases and J 4 bases; nucleotides not matched to a gene: 5. The CDR3 nucleotides are TGTGCCAGCACCGGGACAGGGTCAGGAAACACCATATATTTT. Its translation: CASTGTGSGNTIYF.

The chain has TRBV7-9 and TRBJ2-1, with TRBD1 as a possible D gene (6 bases). Germline values: CDR1 SEHNR, CDR2 FQNEAQ (reference sequence). Trimming took off 5 bases at V and 6 bases at J, with 20 bases between the two ends. This CDR3 region has 16 residues. The CDR3 region has the DNA TGTGCCAGCAGCCTTAAAACTAGGGGGAGAAGCAATGAGCAGTTCTTC. This sequence encodes CASSLKTRGRSNEQFF.

As to this clonotype: This may be a read error, as it is one base from a much larger clone. CDR3 sequence: CASSHQTSGSRETQYF. The CDR3 DNA sequence: TGTGCCAGCAGCCACCAGACTAGCGGGAGTCGAGAGACCCAGTACTTC. The chain carries TRBV3-2 and TRBJ2-5; the D call in the table, TRBD2, was not verified against the DNA. TRBV3-2 is an annotated pseudogene. This CDR3 is built from 16 residues.

Remarks on this clonotype: This may be a read error, as it is one base from a much larger clone. This likely comes from a read error, as the CDR3 has no conserved phenylalanine or tryptophan at its end. The rearrangement links TRBV12-3 or TRBV12-4 to TRBJ2-1, with D perhaps given as TRBD1 or TRBD2 (6 bases each). CDR3 length equals 14 residues. Between the trimmed V and J ends, which lost 6 bases and 5 bases, there was a span of 14 bases. Written as DNA, the CDR3 is TGTGCCAGCAGAAACCCGGGGGCGGACAATGAGCAGTTCCTC. Encoded protein: CASRNPGADNEQFL.

A single count supports this clonotype. Given a much more abundant clone one base away, this may be a read error. The CDR3 region is CASSLYSGQETQYF. The CDR3 bases are TGTGCCAGCAGTCTTTATAGCGGCCAAGAGACCCAGTACTTC. The chain has TRBV27 and TRBJ2-5, with D tentatively TRBD2 (6 bases). The CDR3 runs to 14 residues. Germline-derived CDR1 and CDR2 are MNHEY and SMNVEV (reference sequence). The ends were cut back, 5 bases at V and 1 base at J, with 11 bases in the middle.

This clonotype was counted at least ten times. This chain uses TRBV28 with TRBJ1-2, with D possibly TRBD1 on 6 matching bases. The CDR3 sequence is 14 residues long. The ends were cut back, 3 bases at V and 4 bases at J, with 12 bases in the middle. CDR1 is MDHEN and CDR2 is SYDVKM in the germline V gene. CDR3 coding DNA: TGTGCCAGCAGTTTTAGGGGGTTAGTCTATGGCTACACCTTC. It specifies CASSFRGLVYGYTF.

In regard to this clonotype: A junction boundary mismatches the germline segment, possibly from a read error. The rearrangement uses TRBV30 and TRBJ2-1, with a tentative D call TRBD2 (5 bases). The V gene's germline CDR1 is GTSNPN and CDR2 SVGIG (reference sequence). The CDR3 contains 14 residues. The CDR3, as DNA: TGTGCCTGGAATGTAGGAGGTTTGGGCAATGAGCAGCTCTTC. Translation: CAWNVGGLGNEQLF. Full variable domain (rest looked up from reference TRBV30 and TRBJ2-1): SQTIHQWPATLVQPVGSPLSLECTVEGTSNPNLYWYRQAAGRGLQLLFYSVGIGQISSEVPQNLSASRPQDRQFILSSKKLLLSDSGFYLCAWNVGGLGNEQLFGPGTRLTVL.

V is TRBV13 and J is TRBJ1-1; TRBD1 might be the D (6 bases). Trimming pared 5 bases from V and 2 bases from J, leaving 15 bases between. The CDR3 runs 15 residues. Germline CDR1 is PRHDT and CDR2 is FYEKMQ (reference sequence). In DNA, the CDR3 is TGTGCCAGCAGCGACCCGACAGGTAATAACACTGAAGCTTTCTTT. Amino acid sequence: CASSDPTGNNTEAFF.

This clonotype was detected ten times or more. The gene calls are TRBV20-1 and TRBJ1-6, with D perhaps matching TRBD1 (5 bases). CDR1 DFQATT and CDR2 SNEGSKA come from the germline V gene (reference sequence). The CDR3 sequence is 17 residues long. Deletions cut 0 bases from V and 4 bases from J, with 16 bases between. As DNA, the CDR3 is TGCAGTGCTAGAGATGGAGGGCGGGACCTATATAATTCACCCCTCCACTTT. This sequence encodes CSARDGGRDLYNSPLHF.

The sample holds many counts of this clonotype. In nucleotides, the CDR3 is TGCGCCAGCAGCCCCACGAGACTAGCGGTTACAAAAGAGACCCAGTACTTC. Residues: CASSPTRLAVTKETQYF. This chain links TRBV5-1 with TRBJ2-5; 9 nucleotides agree with TRBD2. Germline V gene sequence: CDR1 SGHRS, CDR2 YFSETQ. The junction had 13 bases not matched to a gene; V was cut back by 4 bases and J by 3 bases. The CDR3 covers 17 residues.

This clonotype came up many times. The chain has TRBV19 and TRBJ1-2; a weak D match, TRBD1 (5 bases). Per the germline V gene, CDR1 is LNHDA and CDR2 is SQIVND (reference sequence). This CDR3 is built from 13 residues. Trimming took off 6 bases at V and 4 bases at J, with 12 bases between the two ends. The CDR3 here is CASSIPGPYGYTF. The CDR3 DNA follows: TGTGCCAGTAGCATCCCAGGGCCCTATGGCTACACCTTC.

This clonotype was detected many times. The V gene is TRBV2, the J gene TRBJ2-7, with a possible D match to TRBD1 (5 bases). CDR3 size: 14 residues. CDR1 and CDR2 (germline): SNHLY, FYNNEI. V was cut by 7 bases and J by 2 bases, with 15 bases left in between. Here the CDR3 reads CASTQGLPPYEQYF. In DNA, the CDR3 is TGTGCCAGCACCCAGGGTCTACCCCCCTACGAGCAGTACTTC. Combining the CDR3 with reference TRBV2 and TRBJ2-7 gives the whole variable domain EPEVTQTPSHQVTQMGQEVILRCVPISNHLYFYWYRQILGQKVEFLVSFYNNEISEKSEIFDDQFSVERPDGSNFTLKIRSTKLEDSAMYFCASTQGLPPYEQYFGPGTRLTVT.

This clonotype was observed at least ten times. The chain is built from TRBV12-3 or TRBV12-4 and TRBJ2-3; D is undetermined. V was clipped by 7 bases and J by 0 bases, with 8 bases between them. The CDR3 totals 13 residues. CDR3 residues: CASTSHSTDTQYF. In nucleotides, the CDR3 is TGTGCCAGCACCTCCCATAGCACAGATACGCAGTATTTT.

This clonotype appeared once. Just one base apart from a much larger clone, this may be a read error. The genes are TRBV27 and TRBJ1-3; D uncertain. CDR1 MNHEY and CDR2 SMNVEV come from the germline V gene (reference sequence). The CDR3 loop spans 15 amino acids. Trimming stripped 5 bases from V and 4 bases from J, with 15 bases between. The CDR3 sequence: CASSPGQVGGNTIYF. CDR3 bases: TGTGCCAGCAGTCCCGGGCAAGTCGGGGGAAACACCATATATTTT.

With respect to this clonotype: A much larger clonotype is one base distant, so this may be a read error. This chain joins TRBV12-3 or TRBV12-4 and TRBJ1-2; D uncertain. The CDR3 has 14 amino acids. Written as DNA, the CDR3 is TGTGCCGGCAGTTGCGGCCCCCAAAACTATGGCTACACCTTC. Residues: CAGSCGPQNYGYTF.

This clonotype was found many times. The V and J genes are TRBV4-3 and TRBJ1-2, with D unresolved. The CDR3 loop spans 14 amino acids. Germline CDR1 and CDR2: LGHNA and YSLEER. V was shortened by 0 bases and J by 4 bases, with 9 bases between the two germline ends. As DNA, the CDR3 is TGCGCCAGCAGCCAAGAGTCCGTCGGCTATGGCTACACCTTC. Translated: CASSQESVGYGYTF.

V and J are TRBV12-3 or TRBV12-4 and TRBJ1-2; 10 nucleotides match TRBD1. Trimming removed 5 bases from V and 5 bases from J; junction bases left unmatched: 2. This CDR3 is built from 13 residues. CDR3 region: CASSPGQGYGYTF. Written as DNA, the CDR3 is TGTGCCAGCAGTCCGGGACAGGGGTATGGCTACACCTTC.